This T cell receptor (beta chain) was sequenced in a study of shared clonotypes between healthy human individuals. Study information: Researchers assigned three CD4 naive, three CD4 memory, two CD8 naive and one CD8 memory plate to each donor.

The CDR3 spans 14 residues. Germline CDR1 and CDR2: SGHDT and YYEEEE. Trimming pared 4 bases from V and 3 bases from J, leaving 13 bases between. Worth noting for this clone: Its specificity is not known.

The authors divided CD4+ cells into CD45RA+ naive and CD45RA-negative memory subsets. Notes on the study in general: Clonotypes not shared had lower generation probabilities than those common to all four donors.

TCRdb keeps only in-frame clones here, not all; method: immunoSEQ multiplex PCR. This sample has a few million clones, with approximately 95% found just once. The chain combines TRBV5-6 with TRBJ1-2; D call uncertain. The sequence was collected from a man aged 18 to 29 in good health. Some clones in this sample may be carry-over from other donors' samples. The sample was naive CD4+ T cells from PBMCs. Stated subset: CD45RA+ positively selected. The CDR3 sequence is CASSLEPGDYGYTF. In DNA form, the CDR3 reads TGTGCCAGCAGCCTCGAACCCGGGGACTATGGCTACACCTTC.